A single sample gave rise to the 13 T cell receptor beta chains below, sequenced in a study of T cell responses to AZD1222 COVID-19 vaccine. Assay: immunoSEQ multiplex PCR; the TCRdb copy retains only in-frame clones and omits some. In the table there are 140,000 to 150,000 clones, approximately 89% of which are singletons. This sample comprised peripheral blood, obtained 28 days after the second AZD1222 dose. These TCRs come from an adult who received the AZD1222 COVID-19 vaccine.

V is TRBV28 and J is TRBJ2-7; 10 bases are a match to TRBD2. Per the germline V gene, CDR1 is MDHEN and CDR2 is SYDVKM. The CDR3 contains 15 residues. J was trimmed by 1 base and V by 6 bases; bases with no gene match: 6. CDR3 DNA sequence: TGTGCCAGCAGCACAACGGGACTAGCGTCCTACGAGCAGTACTTC. Residues: CASSTTGLASYEQYF.

The genes are TRBV9 and TRBJ1-3, with D perhaps matching TRBD1 (6 bases). The CDR3 loop spans 16 amino acids. Trimming removed 2 bases at V and 1 base at J, with 13 bases between. The germline gives CDR1 SGDLS, CDR2 YYNGEE. The chain's CDR3 is CASSVEWGASGNTIYF. As DNA, the CDR3 is TGTGCCAGCAGCGTGGAGTGGGGGGCATCTGGAAACACCATATATTTT.

The chain recombines TRBV27 with TRBJ2-7; 7 bases are a match to TRBD1. The ends lost 2 bases at V and 2 bases at J; junction bases unmatched: 3. CDR3 size: 14 residues. CDR1 and CDR2 from the germline V gene are MNHEY and SMNVEV (reference sequence). CDR3 nucleotides: TGTGCCAGCAGTTTAGTCCAGGGGGCCTACGAGCAGTACTTC. Translated, it gives CASSLVQGAYEQYF.

This clone was observed a few times. J is TRBJ1-3 and V is TRBV6-5; no definite D call. V shed 5 bases and J shed 0 bases, with 11 bases lying between them. The CDR3 spans 15 residues. The germline V gene encodes CDR1 MNHEY and CDR2 SVGAGI. The chain's CDR3 is CASSQSPASGNTIYF. The CDR3 DNA reads TGTGCCAGCAGTCAATCTCCCGCCTCTGGAAACACCATATATTTT.

The chain recombines TRBV30 with TRBJ1-1, with a possible D match to TRBD1 (6 bases). Between the trimmed V and J ends, which lost 3 bases and 1 base, there was a span of 9 bases. CDR3 length: 13 residues. In germline, CDR1 is GTSNPN, CDR2 SVGIG (reference sequence). The CDR3 is CAWRGHQNTEAFF. The CDR3, as DNA: TGTGCCTGGAGGGGACACCAGAACACTGAAGCTTTCTTT.

The gene calls are TRBV6-5 and TRBJ1-1; D gene uncertain. V lost 8 bases, J lost 4 bases, and 17 bases lay in between. This CDR3 has 14 residues. Germline CDR1 MNHEY, CDR2 SVGAGI. CDR3 nucleotide sequence: TGTGCCAGCGGACTGACGGGGATAGGCACTGAAGCTTTCTTT. Translating gives CASGLTGIGTEAFF.

The gene calls are TRBV27 and TRBJ1-1; 7 bases fit TRBD1. V lost 3 bases to trimming and J lost 3 bases; unmatched junction nucleotides: 4. Germline CDR1 reads MNHEY; CDR2 reads SMNVEV (reference sequence). This CDR3 has 14 amino acids. The CDR3 is CASSFRGAHTEAFF. In DNA form, the CDR3 reads TGTGCCAGCAGTTTCAGGGGGGCCCACACTGAAGCTTTCTTT.

The rearrangement links TRBV6-6 to TRBJ2-1; TRBD1 agrees at 8 bases. This CDR3 contains 14 residues. Trimming removed 6 bases from V and 9 bases from J; junction bases left unmatched: 10. The germline V gene has CDR1 MNHNY and CDR2 SVGAGI (reference sequence). CDR3 protein: CASSLPRQGFEQFF. For the CDR3, the DNA is TGTGCCAGCAGCCTCCCCAGACAGGGGTTTGAGCAGTTCTTC.

The chain carries TRBV7-9 and TRBJ1-4; D gene unclear. Trimming left V 3 bases short and J 8 bases short, with 7 bases between. The germline CDR1 and CDR2 sequences are SEHNR and FQNEAQ (reference sequence). The CDR3 runs to 12 residues. The DNA of the CDR3 is TGTGCCAGCAGCTTCGGGTCGGAAAAACTGTTTTTT. Its translation: CASSFGSEKLFF.

This clone was observed a few times. The genes are TRBV25-1 and TRBJ1-6, with 7 bases lining up with TRBD1. V lost 7 bases, J lost 10 bases, and 10 bases stayed unmatched. The V gene's germline CDR1 is MGHDK and CDR2 SYGVNS. This CDR3 is 14 amino acids long. CDR3 loop: CASTSTGTGSPLHF. CDR3 nucleotide sequence: TGTGCCAGCACCTCGACAGGGACGGGCTCACCCCTCCACTTT.

V is TRBV9 and J is TRBJ2-6, with a tentative D call TRBD2 (5 bases). V was clipped by 0 bases and J by 0 bases, with 13 bases between them. CDR3 length: 18 amino acids. The germline V gene has CDR1 SGDLS and CDR2 YYNGEE. The CDR3 loop reads CASSVVSSVGSGANVLTF. As DNA, the CDR3 is TGTGCCAGCAGCGTAGTGAGTAGCGTAGGCTCTGGGGCCAACGTCCTGACTTTC.

The rearrangement joins TRBV14 to TRBJ2-7, with D possibly called TRBD1 or TRBD2 (5 bases each). The length of the CDR3 is 15 residues. CDR1 is SGHDN and CDR2 is FVKESK in the germline V gene. With 5 bases removed from V and 4 bases from J, the gap between germline ends came to 18 bases. This CDR3 is CASSWFEGPFYEQYF. The CDR3, as DNA: TGTGCCAGCAGCTGGTTTGAGGGGCCTTTTTACGAGCAGTACTTC.

V is TRBV7-9 and J is TRBJ2-3; 7 bases map to TRBD1. Germline assignment: CDR1 SEHNR and CDR2 FQNEAQ (reference sequence). Germline trimming cut 3 bases from V and 4 bases from J; bases unmatched to any gene: 4. The CDR3 consists of 14 residues. CDR3 DNA: TGTGCCAGCAGCTTCAGACAGGGTGCAGATACGCAGTATTTT. Translated, it gives CASSFRQGADTQYF.